This T cell receptor beta chain derives from a study of blood T cell repertoires in COVID-19. Study-wide context: Acute and convalescent COVID-19 samples came from the United States, Italy and Spain. PBMCs, B-cell-depleted T cells, or T cells were the source of the cDNA or gDNA that made up the material.

Original analysis: Cell counts per sample came from amplifying reference gene primers. Clones were read by immunoSEQ multiplex PCR, and TCRdb kept only the in-frame ones, dropping some. V, J and clone size reflect that table, while D and trimming were determined from the DNA. The repertoire has about 210,000 clones, around 80% of them found once; the top ten carry roughly 2.9%. The CDR3 spans 15 residues. The V gene's germline CDR1 is WNHNN and CDR2 SYGVQD (reference sequence). After removal of 3 bases from V and 0 bases from J, the junction contained 4 bases not matched to a gene. The chain combines TRBV10-1 with TRBJ2-7, with TRBD1 matching 8 bases. Sequenced: peripheral blood. This TCR derives from a man aged 45-60 years with active or convalescent COVID-19. In DNA, the CDR3 is TGCGCCAGCAGTGACAGACAGGGGATCTCCTACGAGCAGTACTTC. This encodes CASSDRQGISYEQYF.